This T cell receptor beta chain emerged from a study of response to subunit inactivated influenza vaccine. Study-wide results and limits: A suggestion made by the authors is that each seasonal influenza vaccination recruits few new T cells.

V lost 0 bases, J lost 2 bases, and 5 bases lay in between. The germline V gene encodes CDR1 DFQATT and CDR2 SNEGSKA (reference sequence). This CDR3 spans 13 amino acids. One entry per CDR3 protein results from TCRdb running MiXCR on the RT-PCR reads. The table has fewer than 700,000 distinct CDR3 sequences, about an eighth seen once. This clonotype has a handful of counts. Its antigen is unidentified. The chain recombines TRBV20-1 with TRBJ1-5; the D is unclear. The origin of this receptor is a man between 45 and 60 years old who received an inactivated influenza vaccine. Sequenced material: PBMCs from blood, taken roughly 46 days after vaccination. The CDR3 here is CSARDPRNQPQHF. The CDR3 nucleotides are TGCAGTGCTAGAGATCCCCGCAATCAGCCCCAGCATTTT.